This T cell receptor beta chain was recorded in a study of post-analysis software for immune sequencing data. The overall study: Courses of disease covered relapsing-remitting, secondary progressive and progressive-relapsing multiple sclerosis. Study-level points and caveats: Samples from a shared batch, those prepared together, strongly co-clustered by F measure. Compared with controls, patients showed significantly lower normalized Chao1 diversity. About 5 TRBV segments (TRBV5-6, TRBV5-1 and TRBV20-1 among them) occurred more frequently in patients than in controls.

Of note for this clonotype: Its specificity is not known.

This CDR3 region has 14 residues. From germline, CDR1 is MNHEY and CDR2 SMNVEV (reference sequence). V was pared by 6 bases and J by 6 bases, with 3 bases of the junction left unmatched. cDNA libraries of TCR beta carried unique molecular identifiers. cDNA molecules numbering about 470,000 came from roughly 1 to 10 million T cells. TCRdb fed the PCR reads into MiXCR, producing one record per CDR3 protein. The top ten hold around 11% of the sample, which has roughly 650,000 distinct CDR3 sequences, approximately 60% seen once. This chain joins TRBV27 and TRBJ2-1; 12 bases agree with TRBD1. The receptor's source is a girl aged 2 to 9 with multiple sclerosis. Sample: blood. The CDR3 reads CASRGQGAVNEQFF. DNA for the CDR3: TGTGCCAGCAGGGGACAGGGGGCAGTCAATGAGCAGTTCTTC.